This T cell receptor (beta chain) stems from a study of radiation and T cells in renal cell carcinoma (TCRdb year 2020). A note on the overall study: Samples were obtained from a clinical trial, in which 15 Gy stereotactic body radiation therapy was delivered to primary renal cell carcinomas and nephrectomy was performed 4 weeks later. Across all 50 or so samples, 3.8 million or so unique CDR3 nucleotide sequences encoding about 2.7 million unique CDR3 amino acid sequences were identified. A total of around 50 samples underwent TCR beta sequencing, made up of approximately 26 tumors and about 27 peripheral blood samples. General findings and caveats noted by the study authors: Top tumor clonotypes rose in blood from baseline to 2 weeks post-radiation, then contracted by 4 weeks, suggesting transient expansion of tumor-resident clones. With a single-armed trial design, the study had no way to address how radiation dose or scheduling affects the TCR repertoire. Changes in the blood repertoire were not tracked past 4 weeks after treatment. Because pretreatment tumor biopsies were not available, the study could not determine whether clonotypes were already present within the tumor at baseline.

TCR beta libraries were generated from genomic DNA with the immunoSEQ kit, following the manufacturer's recommendations. For library preparation, a first multiplex PCR was performed with proprietary primers, followed by a second PCR in which unique barcodes were added, and bead cleanups were performed after each round. A positive control reaction and a negative control reaction, both provided in the kit, were run with every batch of samples. The final libraries were assessed on an Agilent 4200 TapeStation D1000 ScreenTape, pooled by volume, and quantified by qPCR. Sequencing was performed on an Illumina NextSeq500 with a MidOutput 150-cycle cartridge, and 156 Read1 and 15 Index1 cycles were run with kit custom primers. The pooled library was loaded at approximately 1 pM, with an approximately 19% PhiX control spiked in. For the original study's pipeline: Vendor-processed data were analyzed in R, and a clonotype was defined as all T cells sharing the same CDR3 nucleotide sequence. In the clone abundance analyses, frequencies were normalized to the 10,000 most abundant clones in each sample. Before analysis, public T cell clones were removed, and these numbered fewer than six per sample on average. An abundance difference of at least 32-fold between compartments was the criterion for calling clonotypes tumor-enriched or baseline blood-enriched. Clonotypes expanded or contracted between blood time points were identified with a beta-binomial differential abundance model. Similarity between tumor and blood repertoires was quantified using the Baroni-Urbani and Buser coefficient, and groups were compared with two-tailed Wilcoxon tests in R. TCRdb re-hosts the immuneACCESS table, in-frame sequences only. Its copies lack some clones; in the studies checked, an unresolved V gene accounts for under half of them, and the cause for the rest is not known. D and trimming were read from the DNA, whereas the V and J calls and clone size are those reported in that table. Recorded for this sample are some 100,000 clones; roughly four fifths of them occurred a single time. 5% to 7.5% of the sample lies in the top ten.

A note on this clone: Its specific antigen is unknown. One base away there is no much larger clone; base qualities are not given.

The sample's time point label, in plain terms: baseline pretreatment blood. The treatment or condition tag for this specimen amounts to: 15 Gy SBRT to primary tumor, nephrectomy 4 weeks later. To track tumor-enriched clonotypes, serial peripheral blood was sampled from radiation-treated patients at baseline and at 2 weeks and 4 weeks after SBRT. Every patient had renal cell carcinoma of clear cell pathology. Genomic DNA for TCR sequencing was prepared using the QIAamp DNA Blood Mini Kit (Qiagen). Samples were included in the analyses only if all quality control checks were passed. The cysteine opens and the phenylalanine closes a CDR3 of 15 amino acids. CDR3 DNA only is kept here, 45 bases in frame from base 1. Via the germline V gene, CDR1 is LGHNA and CDR2 YNFKEQ. V is pruned by 2 bases and J by 7 bases, leaving 7 bases of the junction without a gene match.

Rearrangement joined TRBV4-2 to TRBJ2-1, with 8 middle bases fitting TRBD1. Sequencing was performed on blood, taken from a patient whose treatment included radiotherapy and nephrectomy. The sequence was obtained from a man in his sixties with renal cell carcinoma. The DNA is TGTGCCAGCAGCCAATCATGGACAGGGTTGAATGAGCAGTTCTTC. This translates into CASSQSWTGLNEQFF.